The 25 T cell receptor beta chains below were found in one sample sequenced in a study of T cells expressing NK-cell markers. TCRdb re-called the 5' RACE reads and gives one entry per CDR3 protein, without DNA. Found here are around 100,000 distinct CDR3 sequences; the top ten clones hold roughly 18%. The sequencing sample was made of blood T cells: a sorted CD56 or NKG2C T cell subset, CD4+ or CD8+ T cells, or bulk PBMC T cells (not recorded which). All receptors derive from a woman aged 18-70 years in good health.

The rearrangement uses TRBV28 and TRBJ2-7. The CDR3 loop spans 15 amino acids. Per germline, CDR1 MDHEN and CDR2 SYDVKM. CDR3 region: CASSLAEDGPYEQYF.

V and J are TRBV5-1 and TRBJ1-1. The CDR3 runs 14 residues. CDR1 and CDR2 (germline): SGHRS, YFSETQ. The chain's CDR3 is CASSLGTSNTEAFF.

The chain links TRBV12-3 or TRBV12-4 to TRBJ2-7; TCRdb designates TRBD2, a call that cannot be tested without DNA. The CDR3 runs 16 residues. The CDR3 spells CASRGTGTSGSYEQYF.

The chain is built from TRBV5-1 and TRBJ1-2; as DNA is missing, the TRBD1 call by TCRdb cannot be tested. The CDR3 has 14 amino acids. Per the germline V gene, CDR1 is SGHRS and CDR2 is YFSETQ. CDR3 in amino acids: CASSWAGDSYGYTF.

The chain links TRBV7-2 to TRBJ2-7; with no DNA, the TCRdb D assignment of TRBD1 cannot be verified. CDR3 length equals 15 residues. The germline CDR1 and CDR2 sequences are SGHTA and FQGNSA. CDR3 sequence reads: CASSEGQGSSYEQYF.

The V call is TRBV5-1, the J call TRBJ1-1; lacking DNA, the TRBD1 call made by TCRdb goes unchecked. Germline CDR1 SGHRS, CDR2 YFSETQ. This CDR3 has 18 residues. The CDR3 sequence: CASSPLGTASFMNTEAFF.

This chain connects TRBV4-3 to TRBJ2-4; TCRdb proposes TRBD2, but this gene call is untestable without DNA. CDR1 is LGHNA and CDR2 is YSLEER in the germline V gene. This CDR3 has 15 residues. The CDR3 sequence: CASSQEDTVPNIQYF.

The V gene is TRBV19, the J gene TRBJ2-1; TCRdb designates TRBD2, a call that cannot be tested without DNA. The CDR3 runs to 17 residues. Germline values: CDR1 LNHDA, CDR2 SQIVND (reference sequence). The CDR3 here is CASSIGTSGGLWGEQFF.

This CDR3 is CASSQAVLLGHEQFF. This chain links TRBV4-3 with TRBJ2-1; the D call from TCRdb, TRBD2, cannot be confirmed without DNA. The CDR3 loop spans 15 amino acids. Germline V CDR1 and CDR2: LGHNA, YSLEER.

J is TRBJ1-1 and V is TRBV3-1; TCRdb designates TRBD1, a call that cannot be tested without DNA. Germline V gene lookup returns CDR1 LGHDT and CDR2 YNNKEL (reference sequence). The CDR3 is 17 residues long. CDR3 sequence reads: CASSQVIRAGLRSEAFF.

The CDR3 loop is CASSPQGAQGNTGELFF. The rearrangement links TRBV4-3 to TRBJ2-2; TCRdb reports TRBD1, a call that lacks DNA to check it against. This CDR3 is built from 17 residues. The germline V gene encodes CDR1 LGHNA and CDR2 YSLEER.

The rearrangement links TRBV11-2 to TRBJ2-5; the D call from TCRdb, TRBD1, cannot be confirmed without DNA. Germline CDR1 is SGHAT and CDR2 is FQNNGV. The CDR3 has 15 amino acids. The CDR3 sequence: CASSSGKGTGETQYF.

The rearrangement uses TRBV12-5 and TRBJ1-3; checking the TCRdb D call of TRBD1 is not possible without DNA. Germline V gives CDR1 LGHNT, CDR2 FRNRAP. The CDR3 extends over 16 amino acids. The chain's CDR3 is CASGRQGQSSGNTIYF.

CDR3 amino acids: CASSLVNKPDTQYF. The chain employs TRBV7-2 and TRBJ2-3. The CDR3 is made up of 14 amino acids. Germline CDR1 and CDR2: SGHTA and FQGNSA.

CDR3 amino acids: CASRTSGSTIEQYF. This sequence joins TRBV6-1 and TRBJ2-7; TCRdb returns TRBD2, unconfirmable since there is no DNA. CDR1 MNHNS and CDR2 SASEGT come from the germline V gene. This CDR3 comprises 14 residues.

V gene TRBV6-5 combines with J gene TRBJ2-3; the D call from TCRdb, TRBD1, cannot be confirmed without DNA. This CDR3 has 17 residues. CDR1 is MNHEY, CDR2 SVGAGI, per germline. The CDR3 here is CASSYTPLGGRTDTQYF.

The V call is TRBV20-1, the J call TRBJ1-1. This CDR3 region has 13 residues. Per the germline V gene, CDR1 is DFQATT and CDR2 is SNEGSKA (reference sequence). The CDR3: CSAREAENTEAFF.

The chain uses TRBV29-1 and TRBJ2-5. Germline V gene lookup returns CDR1 SQVTM and CDR2 ANQGSEA. The CDR3 is 13 residues long. CDR3 amino acids: CSVAGPNQETQYF.

The CDR3 here is CASKSSGLTYEQYF. V gene TRBV5-1 combines with J gene TRBJ2-7; TCRdb reports TRBD2, a call that lacks DNA to check it against. CDR3 length equals 14 residues. Germline CDR1 SGHRS, CDR2 YFSETQ.

The V and J genes are TRBV5-6 and TRBJ2-3; TCRdb names TRBD2, which stays unverified in the absence of DNA. This CDR3 has 17 amino acids. CDR1 is SGHDT, CDR2 YYEEEE, per germline. CDR3 residues: CASSSPLAGDSTDTQYF.

The chain uses TRBV4-1 and TRBJ2-1; with no DNA, the TCRdb D assignment of TRBD2 cannot be verified. Germline V gene lookup returns CDR1 MGHRA and CDR2 YSYEKL. This CDR3 is 17 amino acids long. CDR3 in amino acids: CASSSTSGGPMYNEQFF.

CDR3 residues: CASSPPGPGGELFF. J is TRBJ2-2 and V is TRBV28; checking the TCRdb D call of TRBD1 is not possible without DNA. Germline values: CDR1 MDHEN, CDR2 SYDVKM. The CDR3 loop spans 14 amino acids.

The V call is TRBV15, the J call TRBJ1-4. This CDR3 has 15 amino acids. Germline CDR1 is LNHNV and CDR2 is YYDKDF (reference sequence). The CDR3 loop reads CATSREDRPEEKLFF.

The chain's CDR3 is CASSDLKTGTINQPQHF. The J gene is TRBJ1-5, the V gene TRBV28; no DNA is available, so the TRBD1 call from TCRdb remains unchecked. CDR3 length: 17 amino acids. Germline CDR1 reads MDHEN; CDR2 reads SYDVKM.

The chain is built from TRBV6-2 or TRBV6-3 and TRBJ2-2; TCRdb calls TRBD1, which cannot be checked without DNA. The CDR3 is made up of 20 amino acids. Germline V CDR1 and CDR2: MNHEY, SVGEGT. The CDR3 is CASSYAVETHGLGGTGELFF.